What follows are 27 T cell receptor beta chains derived from one specimen sequenced in a study of cytomegalovirus exposure and HLA in healthy donors (dated by TCRdb to the late 2010s). Libraries came from the immunoSEQ multiplex PCR assay. What TCRdb holds here is the immuneACCESS table cut down to in-frame rearrangements. Part of the clones is not present; checked against another copy, under half of the missing clones reflect an unresolved V gene, and the others are unexplained. The sample data list roughly 60,000 clones, and 92% of these were observed just once. About 1.2% of the sample is taken by the ten largest. The sequencing sample was made of PBMCs. The receptors derive from a woman aged 18 to 35 in good health and CMV-seronegative.

The V call is TRBV19, the J call TRBJ1-3, with D uncertain. CDR3 size: 14 residues. Germline loops: CDR1 LNHDA, CDR2 SQIVND (reference sequence). Deletions cut 7 bases from V and 2 bases from J, with 12 bases between. The CDR3 DNA follows: TGTGCCAGTATGGAGGCTCTGGCTGGAAACACCATATATTTT. It codes for CASMEALAGNTIYF.

The V call is TRBV7-9, the J call TRBJ1-6, with 8 positions matching TRBD1. CDR3 length equals 16 residues. CDR1 and CDR2 (germline): SEHNR, FQNEAQ (reference sequence). Trimming cost V 4 bases and J 9 bases; bases outside gene matches: 11. CDR3 residues: CASSSGPGQVTSPLHF. The CDR3 DNA reads as TGTGCCAGCAGCTCCGGCCCGGGACAGGTTACTTCACCCCTCCACTTT.

The count of this clone is one. The rearrangement uses TRBV5-1 and TRBJ2-7; 7 bases agree with TRBD1. The ends lost 0 bases at V and 3 bases at J; junction bases unmatched: 6. The CDR3 sequence is 15 residues long. Germline lookup yields CDR1 SGHRS and CDR2 YFSETQ. In DNA form, the CDR3 reads TGCGCCAGCAGCTTGGTGACAGGGACACTCTACGAGCAGTACTTC. It translates to CASSLVTGTLYEQYF.

CDR3 sequence: CASSQERGLNTEAFF. DNA for the CDR3: TGTGCCAGCAGCCAAGAGAGGGGGTTGAACACTGAAGCTTTCTTT. V is TRBV14 and J is TRBJ1-1; TRBD1 is a possible D gene (6 bases). V lost 0 bases to trimming and J lost 0 bases, with 8 bases between them. The CDR3 runs 15 residues. Germline loops: CDR1 SGHDN, CDR2 FVKESK.

This chain links TRBV9 with TRBJ1-5, with D hard to call. The CDR3 sequence is 13 residues long. Trimming took 0 bases from V and 4 from J, leaving 5 bases between them. CDR1 is SGDLS and CDR2 is YYNGEE in the germline V gene. CDR3 sequence reads: CASSVDTNQPQHF. CDR3 nucleotide sequence: TGTGCCAGCAGCGTAGACACGAATCAGCCCCAGCATTTT.

The CDR3 DNA reads TGTGCCAGTAGTATTTCGGGGGAAAGCAATCAGCCCCAGCATTTT. Translation: CASSISGESNQPQHF. The chain employs TRBV19 and TRBJ1-5; tentative D call: TRBD1 (5 bases). The CDR3 sequence is 15 residues long. V was pared by 3 bases and J by 1 base, with 10 bases between. Germline CDR1 is LNHDA and CDR2 is SQIVND (reference sequence).

This clone was found once. This sequence joins TRBV20-1 and TRBJ2-7, with D tentatively TRBD2 (5 bases). The germline gives CDR1 DFQATT, CDR2 SNEGSKA (reference sequence). With 0 bases removed from V and 6 bases from J, the gap between germline ends came to 6 bases. This CDR3 has 11 amino acids. In DNA form, the CDR3 reads TGCAGTGCTAGAGATGGGAGCGAGCAGTACTTC. Translation: CSARDGSEQYF.

This rearrangement joins TRBV9 to TRBJ1-4; TRBD1 aligns across 8 bases. After removal of 6 bases from V and 5 bases from J, the junction contained 9 bases not matched to a gene. Looked up from germline, CDR1 is SGDLS and CDR2 is YYNGEE. The CDR3 totals 15 residues. The DNA of the CDR3 is TGTGCCAGCACTTTGGGGAACAGGGGGAATGAAAAACTGTTTTTT. It yields the protein CASTLGNRGNEKLFF.

The V call is TRBV30, the J call TRBJ1-4; no definite D call. This CDR3 is built from 15 residues. Per germline, CDR1 GTSNPN and CDR2 SVGIG (reference sequence). With 7 bases removed from V and 0 bases from J, the gap between germline ends came to 15 bases. CDR3 in DNA: TGTGCCTCGAGGAGTTTCCTTGCAACTAATGAAAAACTGTTTTTT. Translating gives CASRSFLATNEKLFF.

The V gene is TRBV25-1, the J gene TRBJ1-1; possible D gene TRBD1, 6 bases. Between the trimmed V and J ends, which lost 2 bases and 7 bases, there was a span of 14 bases. The germline V gene encodes CDR1 MGHDK and CDR2 SYGVNS. This CDR3 has 14 amino acids. In DNA, the CDR3 is TGTGCCAGCAGTGAAGAGGACAGACAGTTTGAAGCTTTCTTT. This codes for CASSEEDRQFEAFF.

The CDR3 loop is CASSQELAGGTDTQYF. The DNA of the CDR3 is TGTGCCAGCAGCCAAGAGCTAGCGGGAGGCACAGATACGCAGTATTTT. The V call is TRBV4-2, the J call TRBJ2-3, with 10 bases matching TRBD2. V dropped 0 bases and J dropped 1; count of bases not matched to a gene: 1. Germline CDR1 and CDR2: LGHNA and YNFKEQ. The CDR3 extends over 16 amino acids.

The chain joins TRBV6-1 to TRBJ1-1; tentatively, D is TRBD1 (5 bases). In germline, CDR1 is MNHNS, CDR2 SASEGT. Trimming cost V 3 bases and J 10 bases, with 18 bases left between them. This CDR3 spans 14 amino acids. The CDR3 spells CASSELSHRGGAFF. CDR3 coding DNA: TGTGCCAGCAGTGAGTTGTCGCACCGGGGGGGAGCTTTCTTT.

V usage is TRBV6-1 and J usage is TRBJ2-5, with TRBD2 matching over 8 bases. V dropped 7 bases and J dropped 2; count of bases not matched to a gene: 6. The CDR3 extends over 14 amino acids. CDR1 is MNHNS and CDR2 is SASEGT in the germline V gene. DNA of the CDR3: TGTGCCAGCATTGCGGGAGGAGGGCAAGAGACCCAGTACTTC. Amino acids: CASIAGGGQETQYF.

The V gene is TRBV6-5, the J gene TRBJ1-6; 8 bases line up with TRBD1. Germline lookup yields CDR1 MNHEY and CDR2 SVGAGI. The CDR3 sequence is 15 residues long. Germline trimming cut 3 bases from V and 9 bases from J; bases unmatched to any gene: 7. This CDR3 reads CASSYSGTGPSPLHF. The CDR3 DNA reads as TGTGCCAGCAGTTATTCCGGGACAGGACCTTCACCCCTCCACTTT.

V is TRBV4-1 and J is TRBJ1-4; 8 bases agree with TRBD1. Germline CDR1 reads MGHRA; CDR2 reads YSYEKL. The ends lost 2 bases at V and 7 bases at J; junction bases unmatched: 15. The CDR3 has 18 amino acids. DNA of the CDR3: TGCGCCAGCAGCCAACATCCCCCAGCAGGGACAGGAAGTGAAAAACTGTTTTTT. It specifies CASSQHPPAGTGSEKLFF.

This clone was recorded a few times. The V gene is TRBV6-5, the J gene TRBJ2-1, with 7 nucleotides matching TRBD1. The CDR3 consists of 12 residues. The germline V gene has CDR1 MNHEY and CDR2 SVGAGI. V trimming: 8 bases; J trimming: 3 bases; junction bases outside the gene matches: 1. CDR3 loop: CASGQDYNEQFF. DNA of the CDR3: TGTGCCAGCGGACAGGACTACAATGAGCAGTTCTTC.

The chain employs TRBV4-1 and TRBJ2-1, with TRBD2 as a possible D gene (5 bases). Germline CDR1 reads MGHRA; CDR2 reads YSYEKL. Between the trimmed V and J ends, which lost 0 bases and 8 bases, there was a span of 5 bases. This CDR3 contains 12 residues. CDR3 loop: CASSQDGDEQFF. CDR3 sequence (DNA): TGCGCCAGCAGCCAAGACGGGGATGAGCAGTTCTTC.

V and J are TRBV5-1 and TRBJ2-3; 8 bases line up with TRBD2. The CDR3 extends over 18 amino acids. V was clipped by 4 bases and J by 4 bases; unmatched bases: 17. Germline V gives CDR1 SGHRS, CDR2 YFSETQ. Here the CDR3 DNA reads TGCGCCAGCAGCCCGCAAGTCGGGAGGGTCGAGGTTTCAGATACGCAGTATTTT. Its translation is CASSPQVGRVEVSDTQYF.

This chain uses TRBV6-6 with TRBJ2-7, with D possibly matching TRBD2 (6 bases). The germline V and J ends were trimmed by 11 bases and 3 bases, with 14 bases remaining between them. The CDR3 length is 12 residues. The germline gives CDR1 MNHNY, CDR2 SVGAGI (reference sequence). The CDR3 nucleotides are TGTGCCGTCGGAGGGGCTTACTACGAGCAGTACTTC. It yields the protein CAVGGAYYEQYF.

The chain carries TRBV27 and TRBJ1-6, with D possibly being TRBD1 (5 bases). The CDR3 has 14 residues. The germline V and J ends were trimmed by 8 bases and 8 bases, with 16 bases remaining between them. Germline CDR1 MNHEY, CDR2 SMNVEV (reference sequence). The DNA for the CDR3 is TGTGCCAGCGGGGAACAGGAGAGACATTCACCCCTCCACTTT. It is translated as CASGEQERHSPLHF.

This chain connects TRBV2 to TRBJ1-3; D unclear. CDR1 is SNHLY and CDR2 is FYNNEI in the germline V gene. The CDR3 covers 12 residues. V lost 5 bases to trimming and J lost 3 bases, with 5 bases between them. CDR3 residues: CASSYSGNTIYF. For the CDR3, the DNA is TGTGCCAGCAGTTACAGTGGAAACACCATATATTTT. The complete variable domain, with remaining parts taken from reference TRBV2 and TRBJ1-3, reads EPEVTQTPSHQVTQMGQEVILRCVPISNHLYFYWYRQILGQKVEFLVSFYNNEISEKSEIFDDQFSVERPDGSNFTLKIRSTKLEDSAMYFCASSYSGNTIYFGEGSWLTVV.

The V gene is TRBV28, the J gene TRBJ2-2; TRBD1 agrees at 10 bases. J lost 5 bases, V lost 6 bases, and 6 bases had no gene match. This CDR3 comprises 15 residues. From germline, CDR1 is MDHEN and CDR2 SYDVKM. The CDR3 here is CASSRLGQGTGELFF. CDR3 sequence (DNA): TGTGCCAGCAGCCGCCTGGGACAGGGGACCGGGGAGCTGTTTTTT. Full variable domain (remainder filled in from reference TRBV28 and TRBJ2-2): DVKVTQSSRYLVKRTGEKVFLECVQDMDHENMFWYRQDPGLGLRLIYFSYDVKMKEKGDIPEGYSVSREKKERFSLILESASTNQTSMYLCASSRLGQGTGELFFGEGSRLTVL.

This clone appeared once. The genes are TRBV19 and TRBJ2-2; D is unclear. The germline V gene has CDR1 LNHDA and CDR2 SQIVND (reference sequence). The CDR3 totals 12 residues. The ends were cut back, 7 bases at V and 3 bases at J, with 6 bases in the middle. CDR3 sequence: CASTGDTGELFF. The DNA of the CDR3 is TGTGCCAGTACCGGAGACACCGGGGAGCTGTTTTTT.

The chain employs TRBV11-2 and TRBJ2-1, with TRBD1 identical over 7 bases. The CDR3 covers 14 residues. From germline, CDR1 is SGHAT and CDR2 FQNNGV. J gave up 8 bases and V 0 bases, and 4 bases lay outside the gene matches. CDR3 loop: CASSLDVTGDEQFF. The CDR3 DNA is TGTGCCAGCAGCTTAGATGTAACAGGGGATGAGCAGTTCTTC.

The rearrangement links TRBV28 to TRBJ2-1, with 10 bases aligning to TRBD2. V lost 4 bases to trimming and J lost 9 bases; unmatched junction nucleotides: 9. CDR1 and CDR2 (germline): MDHEN, SYDVKM. There are 15 residues in the CDR3. CDR3 residues: CASSSPSGGPREQFF. The CDR3 nucleotides are TGTGCCAGCAGTTCCCCTAGCGGGGGACCCCGTGAGCAGTTCTTC.

This chain joins TRBV7-8 and TRBJ1-1, with 7 bases that match TRBD1. Trimming took 5 bases from V and 0 from J; bases not matched to a gene: 9. The CDR3 loop spans 16 amino acids. The germline V gene has CDR1 SGHVS and CDR2 FQNEAQ. In DNA form, the CDR3 reads TGTGCCAGCAGCCTCCCGACAGGGTCCATGAACACTGAAGCTTTCTTT. Protein sequence: CASSLPTGSMNTEAFF.

The chain carries TRBV28 and TRBJ2-7, with D possibly matching TRBD2 (5 bases). CDR1 and CDR2 (germline): MDHEN, SYDVKM. With 6 bases removed from V and 2 bases from J, the gap between germline ends came to 23 bases. This CDR3 has 17 residues. The CDR3 loop reads CASSLSDGVQVAYEQYF. The CDR3 DNA reads TGTGCCAGCAGCCTTTCTGACGGGGTTCAGGTGGCCTACGAGCAGTACTTC.